The 2 T cell receptor beta chains listed next were all sequenced from one sample in a study of T cells in Graves' hyperthyroidism and ophthalmopathy. TCR beta CDR3 region amplification was performed from RNA transcripts. The HTBI set primed first-round TCR CDR3 RT-PCR. TCRdb recomputed calls from the multiplex PCR reads with MiXCR, one row per CDR3 protein. This table holds under 300,000 distinct CDR3 sequences, less than 30% found once. The specimen sequenced was blood. These TCRs come from a man aged 40-49 years with Graves' hyperthyroidism that later progressed to Graves' ophthalmopathy.

There are many counts of this clonotype. The chain employs TRBV6-5 and TRBJ1-5; TRBD1 agrees at 10 bases. Germline V gene sequence: CDR1 MNHEY, CDR2 SVGAGI. The V and J ends lost 6 bases and 5 bases, in that order; junction bases with no gene match: 7. The CDR3 has 15 amino acids. CDR3 protein: CASRRSGTGDQPQHF. The CDR3 DNA is TGTGCCAGCAGGAGATCCGGGACAGGGGATCAGCCCCAGCATTTT.

This chain links TRBV12-3 or TRBV12-4 with TRBJ1-5; no clear D. CDR3 length: 14 residues. Trimming pared 2 bases from V and 4 bases from J, leaving 9 bases between. CDR3 sequence (DNA): TGTGCCAGCAGTTTATGGTGGAAGAATCAGCCCCAGCATTTT. Protein sequence: CASSLWWKNQPQHF.